These 24 T cell receptor beta chains share one sample of origin, sequenced in a study of tumor and adjacent non-tumor tissue in lung cancer. This sample's RNA came from whole unsorted tissue. The library came from three nested PCR rounds adapted from ARM-PCR protocols. One entry per CDR3 protein results from TCRdb running MiXCR on the multiplex PCR reads. Here the sample spans approximately 140,000 distinct CDR3 sequences, 60% to 70% being singletons. Sequencing was done on a sample of lung tumor tissue. The origin of the receptors is a man aged 55 to 70 with small cell lung cancer.

With regard to this clonotype: The conserved phenylalanine or tryptophan normally closing the CDR3 is absent here, so this likely arose from a read error. The V call is TRBV7-9, the J call TRBJ2-1; 16 bases fit TRBD2. This CDR3 contains 15 residues. The ends lost 7 bases at V and 7 bases at J; junction bases unmatched: 4. Germline values: CDR1 SEHNR, CDR2 FQNEAQ (reference sequence). This CDR3 reads CASNSGLAGGNEQFS. CDR3 DNA: TGTGCCAGCAACTCGGGACTAGCGGGGGGGAATGAGCAGTTCTCC.

The chain carries TRBV6-1 and TRBJ1-1, with TRBD1 as a possible D gene (5 bases). V was shortened by 9 bases and J by 5 bases, with 13 bases between the two germline ends. The CDR3 contains 12 residues. CDR1 is MNHNS, CDR2 SASEGT, per germline. CDR3 nucleotides: TGTGCCAGACAACGGGGCAGGACTGAAGCTTTCTTT. This translates into CARQRGRTEAFF.

The J gene is TRBJ2-5, the V gene TRBV6-2 or TRBV6-3; D is uncertain. Germline values: CDR1 MNHEY, CDR2 SVGEGT. The CDR3 is 13 residues long. V lost 2 bases and J lost 6, with 10 bases in between. The CDR3 loop is CASSYAGDQTQYF. DNA of the CDR3: TGTGCCAGCAGTTACGCCGGAGACCAGACCCAGTACTTC.

Worth noting for this clonotype: In this CDR3 the conserved last residue, phenylalanine or tryptophan, is missing, so a read error is likely. The limits of the CDR3 on the DNA are not certain, so only TCRdb's listed CDR3 is given. The chain couples TRBV29-1 to TRBJ1-1; TRBD1, the table's D call, was not compared with the DNA. Inclusive of both ends, the CDR3 amounts to 12 amino acids. CDR1 is SQVTM and CDR2 is ANQGSEA in the germline V gene. This chain's CDR3 is CSVERWGHEALI.

Points on this clonotype: The junction differs from germline at one of its ends, possibly a read error. This chain joins TRBV11-1 and TRBJ2-3; maybe TRBD2 (6 bases). The CDR3 contains 16 residues. Germline V gene data show CDR1 as SGHAT and CDR2 as FQDESV (reference sequence). DNA of the CDR3: TGCGCCAGCAGCTTACTTCCGGGACTTTCCGAAGATACGCAGTATTTT. Translated: CASSLLPGLSEDTQYF.

This clonotype was recorded many times. The J gene is TRBJ2-7, the V gene TRBV20-1, with 9 bases matching TRBD2. Germline loops: CDR1 DFQATT, CDR2 SNEGSKA (reference sequence). This CDR3 region has 15 residues. V shed 6 bases and J 6 bases; nucleotides not matched to a gene: 15. CDR3 loop: CSAQRRAGGPAEQYF. In DNA form, the CDR3 reads TGCAGTGCCCAGAGGAGGGCGGGAGGGCCGGCCGAGCAGTACTTC.

This sequence joins TRBV20-1 and TRBJ1-2, with a tentative D call TRBD1 (6 bases). V lost 6 bases to trimming and J lost 3 bases, with 11 bases between them. Germline CDR1 DFQATT, CDR2 SNEGSKA (reference sequence). This CDR3 comprises 12 residues. The CDR3 sequence: CSAGRGDYGYTF. The DNA for the CDR3 is TGCAGTGCCGGCAGGGGAGACTATGGCTACACCTTC.

The chain employs TRBV30 and TRBJ1-2; 9 nucleotides match TRBD1. Trimming at V came to 2 bases and at J to 2 bases, leaving 9 bases not matched to a gene. Germline CDR1 reads GTSNPN; CDR2 reads SVGIG (reference sequence). The CDR3 contains 16 residues. This chain's CDR3 is CAWSYDGTGLNYGYTF. The CDR3 DNA is TGTGCCTGGAGTTACGACGGGACAGGGTTAAACTATGGCTACACCTTC.

The chain uses TRBV11-2 and TRBJ2-1; D could derive from TRBD1 or TRBD2 (6 bases each). The CDR3 spans 17 residues. CDR1 and CDR2 from the germline V gene are SGHAT and FQNNGV. V shed 5 bases and J shed 13 bases, with 30 bases lying between them. CDR3 DNA: TGTGCCAGCAGCCCCCTTTCTTCGGGGCAGGGGCGGGGTGATCAGTTCTTC. Translating gives CASSPLSSGQGRGDQFF. The entire variable domain, with the rest obtained from reference TRBV11-2 and TRBJ2-1, is as follows: EAGVAQSPRYKIIEKRQSVAFWCNPISGHATLYWYQQILGQGPKLLIQFQNNGVVDDSQLPKDRFSAERLKGVDSTLKIQPAKLEDSAVYLCASSPLSSGQGRGDQFFGPGTRLTVL.

In regard to this clonotype: Here the CDR3 omits its conserved ending phenylalanine or tryptophan, so a read error is the likely source. This sequence joins TRBV11-2 and TRBJ2-1; D gene uncertain. The CDR3 is 13 amino acids. The V gene's germline CDR1 is SGHAT and CDR2 FQNNGV. Here the CDR3 DNA reads TGTGCCGGCAGCTTCGTACTCAACAATGAGCAGTTCTCC. Protein sequence: CAGSFVLNNEQFS.

As regards this clonotype: A much larger clone sits a single nucleotide away, making a read error possible. This chain links TRBV10-3 with TRBJ1-5, with 9 bases matching TRBD1. Germline V lookup: CDR1 ENHRY, CDR2 SYGVKD. V shed 6 bases and J 5 bases; nucleotides not matched to a gene: 2. The CDR3 totals 13 residues. CDR3 in DNA: TGTGCCATCAGGAGGACAGGGGATCAGCCCCAGCATTTT. This gives the protein CAIRRTGDQPQHF.

Worth noting for this clonotype: This CDR3 is missing its conserved last phenylalanine or tryptophan, likely due to a read error. CDR3 DNA sequence: TGTGCCAGCAGTTCCGGGACAGATCACAATGAGCAGTTCATC. This translates into CASSSGTDHNEQFI. The chain recombines TRBV12-3 or TRBV12-4 with TRBJ2-1; 7 bases match TRBD1. The junction had 5 bases not matched to a gene; V was cut back by 4 bases and J by 5 bases. The CDR3 is made up of 14 amino acids.

The sample holds a few counts of this clonotype. One base away lies a much larger clone, so this may be a sequencing read error. The chain links TRBV11-2 to TRBJ2-2, with D possibly matching TRBD2 (6 bases). This CDR3 has 13 amino acids. Germline CDR1 is SGHAT and CDR2 is FQNNGV. CDR3 sequence reads: CASSPPISGGLFF. The CDR3 nucleotides are TGTGCCAGCAGCCCACCTATTTCCGGGGGGCTGTTTTTT.

V usage is TRBV28 and J usage is TRBJ1-2; D gene uncertain. CDR1 and CDR2 (germline): MDHEN, SYDVKM. The length of the CDR3 is 14 residues. V was clipped by 4 bases and J by 0 bases, with 9 bases between them. As DNA, the CDR3 is TGTGCCAGCAGTTCCCCAGTGCCTAACTATGGCTACACCTTC. Protein: CASSSPVPNYGYTF.

With respect to this clonotype: Its ends do not fully match the called genes, so a read error is possible. This chain uses TRBV4-2 with TRBJ1-1; the D gene is possibly TRBD1 (5 bases). Germline lookup yields CDR1 LGHNA and CDR2 YNFKEQ. The CDR3 is 13 residues long. Here the CDR3 DNA reads TGTGCCAGTGGCCAAGTCGGGACGGGTGAAGCTTTCTTC. It encodes CASGQVGTGEAFF.

Of note for this clonotype: It may be a read error: a sequence one base away is much more abundant. The V and J genes are TRBV29-1 and TRBJ1-2; TRBD1 agrees at 7 bases. Germline V gene sequence: CDR1 SQVTM, CDR2 ANQGSEA. V lost 6 bases, J lost 2 bases, and 9 bases stayed unmatched. The CDR3 is 14 residues long. The CDR3: CSVGNDRENYGYTF. CDR3 coding DNA: TGCAGCGTGGGCAATGACAGGGAAAACTATGGCTACACCTTC.

Comments on this clonotype: This may stem from a read error, because a much larger clone lies one nucleotide away. The rearrangement uses TRBV20-1 and TRBJ2-2; 7 nucleotides align to TRBD1. CDR1 and CDR2 from the germline V gene are DFQATT and SNEGSKA (reference sequence). V shed 8 bases, J shed 7 bases, and the junction held 10 bases outside the gene matches. The CDR3 contains 13 residues. CDR3 sequence (DNA): TGCAGTACATATGTAGGGGGCGGCGGGGAGCTGTTTTTT. The encoded protein is CSTYVGGGGELFF.

Notes on this clonotype: A read error may produce the germline difference seen at one junction end. The CDR3 spells CASSQFPPPQSHSSTGDLFF. The DNA for the CDR3 is TGCGCCAGCAGCCAATTTCCCCCCCCGCAGTCCCACTCGAGCACCGGGGACCTGTTTTTT. The chain couples TRBV4-1 to TRBJ2-2; D may match TRBD1 or TRBD2 (5 bases each). CDR3 length: 20 residues. Germline CDR1 is MGHRA and CDR2 is YSYEKL.

The rearrangement links TRBV19 to TRBJ2-1; no clear D. Looked up from germline, CDR1 is LNHDA and CDR2 is SQIVND (reference sequence). V shed 4 bases and J shed 5 bases, with 9 bases lying between them. CDR3 length: 13 residues. The CDR3, as DNA: TGTGCCAGTAGTAGGGCTGTACACAATGAGCAGTTCTTC. It is translated as CASSRAVHNEQFF.

Comment on this clonotype: Being one base from a much bigger clone, this may be a read error. The chain couples TRBV20-1 to TRBJ2-5; weak D call: TRBD1 (6 bases). V shed 5 bases and J shed 9 bases, with 22 bases lying between them. Germline V gene sequence: CDR1 DFQATT, CDR2 SNEGSKA (reference sequence). The CDR3 extends over 14 amino acids. The DNA for the CDR3 is TGCAGTGCTGCACGTTTGGCAGGGGTGGAGGCCCAGTACTTC. This translates into CSAARLAGVEAQYF.

This chain connects TRBV30 to TRBJ1-5; D is uncertain. Per the germline V gene, CDR1 is GTSNPN and CDR2 is SVGIG (reference sequence). Trimming took 2 bases from V and 0 from J, leaving 8 bases between them. The CDR3 extends over 14 amino acids. The CDR3 region has the DNA TGTGCCTGGAGTTTACCGACTAGCAATCAGCCCCAGCATTTT. Translating it yields CAWSLPTSNQPQHF.

With respect to this clonotype: At one boundary the junction diverges from the germline segment, which might be a read error. The chain is built from TRBV6-5 and TRBJ1-6, with D perhaps TRBD1 (5 bases). The CDR3 has 16 residues. The germline CDR1 and CDR2 sequences are MNHEY and SVGAGI. The CDR3 DNA reads TGTCCCAGCAGTTACGCTGTTGGGGGACTTAATTCACCTCTCCACTTT. Its protein is CPSSYAVGGLNSPLHF.

As for this clonotype: One end of the junction is discordant with germline, which a read error may explain. V and J are TRBV11-3 and TRBJ2-3, with unresolved D. Per germline, CDR1 SGHNT and CDR2 YENEEA. There are 14 residues in the CDR3. CDR3 DNA sequence: TGTGCCAGCAGCTTAACCCCCAGCACAAATACGCAGTATTTT. Translating gives CASSLTPSTNTQYF.

This clonotype was detected many times. The chain uses TRBV11-2 and TRBJ1-4, with D perhaps matching TRBD1 (6 bases). The CDR3 has 12 amino acids. Germline CDR1 SGHAT, CDR2 FQNNGV. Trimming took off 6 bases at V and 16 bases at J, with 18 bases between the two ends. The CDR3 spells CASSKDGGREFF. CDR3 nucleotide sequence: TGTGCCAGCAGTAAAGATGGGGGCCGCGAGTTTTTT.